A single sample is the source of the 10 T cell receptor beta chains below, sequenced in a study of cytomegalovirus exposure and HLA in healthy donors. Vbeta (60) and Jbeta (13) primers were used in the PCR. TCRdb's copy holds only in-frame clones and misses some; the assay was immunoSEQ multiplex PCR. Of roughly 200,000 clones in the sample, over 75% were seen once. Sequencing used PBMCs. These receptors all stem from a woman aged 45-65 years in good health and CMV-seronegative.

This clone is a singleton in its sample. The V gene is TRBV20-1, the J gene TRBJ2-1, with D perhaps TRBD1 (5 bases). CDR3 length: 11 residues. V was shortened by 6 bases and J by 7 bases, with 10 bases between the two germline ends. Germline V CDR1 and CDR2: DFQATT, SNEGSKA (reference sequence). The DNA of the CDR3 is TGCAGTGCAGGGGTGGGTAATGAGCAGTTCTTC. Amino acid sequence: CSAGVGNEQFF.

This chain uses TRBV13 with TRBJ2-1, with D perhaps matching TRBD2 (5 bases). The length of the CDR3 is 15 residues. The V gene lost 5 bases and the J gene lost 4 bases, with 15 bases spanning the gap. The germline V gene encodes CDR1 PRHDT and CDR2 FYEKMQ (reference sequence). CDR3 residues: CASSPRGWGYNEQFF. CDR3 nucleotides: TGTGCCAGCAGCCCCCGGGGATGGGGTTACAATGAGCAGTTCTTC.

The chain couples TRBV4-2 to TRBJ2-7; 8 bases match TRBD2. The CDR3 is 16 residues long. V trimming: 2 bases; J trimming: 2 bases; junction bases outside the gene matches: 8. Germline V gene data show CDR1 as LGHNA and CDR2 as YNFKEQ. In DNA, the CDR3 is TGTGCCAGCAGCCAATTCTATAGCGGGACTACCTACGAGCAGTACTTC. Protein sequence: CASSQFYSGTTYEQYF.

This chain joins TRBV19 and TRBJ1-5, with D perhaps TRBD1 (6 bases). The CDR3 length is 13 residues. Trimming left V 4 bases short and J 6 bases short, with 10 bases between. Germline CDR1 and CDR2: LNHDA and SQIVND (reference sequence). The CDR3 loop is CASSRTEVQPQHF. The DNA for the CDR3 is TGTGCCAGTAGTAGGACAGAAGTTCAGCCCCAGCATTTT.

CDR3 in DNA: TGTGCCAGCACTCTCGGCGGGACAGGGGGCGCCTACGAGCAGTACTTC. Protein: CASTLGGTGGAYEQYF. The rearrangement joins TRBV28 to TRBJ2-7, with 12 positions matching TRBD1. With 7 bases clipped from V and 2 bases from J, the junction kept 9 bases outside the gene matches. The CDR3 is 16 residues long. Germline V gives CDR1 MDHEN, CDR2 SYDVKM.

CDR3 DNA sequence: TGTGCCAGCCCTGTCAGGACAGCCAGCACAGATACGCAGTATTTT. Its translation is CASPVRTASTDTQYF. The chain combines TRBV21-1 with TRBJ2-3; no check of the table's D call, TRBD1, against the DNA was made. TRBV21-1 is given as a pseudogene. CDR3 length: 15 amino acids.

The CDR3 reads CASSQVRDSNQPQHF. CDR3 nucleotides: TGCGCCAGCAGCCAAGTCAGGGATAGCAATCAGCCCCAGCATTTT. The V call is TRBV4-3, the J call TRBJ1-5, with D perhaps matching TRBD1 (5 bases). The V gene lost 1 base and the J gene lost 0 bases, with 7 bases spanning the gap. This CDR3 region has 15 residues. Germline CDR1 and CDR2: LGHNA and YSLEER.

This chain joins TRBV19 and TRBJ2-7; 7 bases are a match to TRBD2. V was clipped by 10 bases and J by 0 bases; unmatched bases: 6. This CDR3 spans 13 amino acids. Germline-derived CDR1 and CDR2 are LNHDA and SQIVND (reference sequence). This CDR3 is CANATGGSYEQYF. Written as DNA, the CDR3 is TGTGCCAACGCGACGGGGGGCTCCTACGAGCAGTACTTC.

This chain uses TRBV28 with TRBJ1-4, with D unclear. The V gene lost 2 bases and the J gene lost 0 bases, with 19 bases spanning the gap. The length of the CDR3 is 19 residues. CDR1 is MDHEN and CDR2 is SYDVKM in the germline V gene. The CDR3 here is CASSLPRWGDFATNEKLFF. CDR3 nucleotide sequence: TGTGCCAGCAGTTTACCTCGCTGGGGAGACTTTGCAACTAATGAAAAACTGTTTTTT. The full variable domain, in which reference TRBV28 and TRBJ1-4 provide the parts outside the CDR3, is DVKVTQSSRYLVKRTGEKVFLECVQDMDHENMFWYRQDPGLGLRLIYFSYDVKMKEKGDIPEGYSVSREKKERFSLILESASTNQTSMYLCASSLPRWGDFATNEKLFFGSGTQLSVL.

This clone was recorded once. CDR3 amino acids: CASRSTAGDTQYF. The DNA of the CDR3 is TGTGCCAGCAGATCGACCGCGGGCGATACGCAGTATTTT. The genes are TRBV27 and TRBJ2-3, with D possibly being TRBD2 (5 bases). V was cut by 6 bases and J by 6 bases, with 13 bases left in between. The CDR3 length is 13 residues. In germline, CDR1 is MNHEY, CDR2 SMNVEV (reference sequence).